These T cell receptor beta chains were read from a single sample in a study of shared clonotypes between healthy human individuals. Libraries were prepared by immunoSEQ multiplex PCR; TCRdb keeps only in-frame clonotypes and omits some of them. The table includes some 2,500,000 clones, less than 95% detected once. The source material was naive CD4+ T cells from PBMCs. Receptor source: a man younger than 35 in good health. Some clones in this sample may be carry-over from other donors' samples. CDR3s include the opening cysteine and the closing phenylalanine or tryptophan. Each record gives: J gene, D gene, V gene, clone size, CDR3 DNA, CDR3 protein. A D gene is named only where the DNA matches it firmly. Size is omitted from some rows. Given values are once, few, many or a class for expanded clones.

TRBJ1-1 NA TRBV29-1 NA TGCAGCGTCCGGCGGGGGGGGAACACTGAAGCTTTCTTT CSVRRGGNTEAFF
TRBJ2-1 TRBD2 TRBV5-4 NA TGTGCCAGCAGCTTAGACCGGGAGGCCCGTCAGTTCTTC CASSLDREARQFF
TRBJ1-4 NA TRBV30 NA TGTGCCTGGAGCGACGGTTCTAATGAAAAACTGTTTTTT CAWSDGSNEKLFF
TRBJ2-5 TRBD2 TRBV7-3 once TGTGCCAGCAGCTTAACCGCACTAGCGGGAGAGACCCAGTACTTC CASSLTALAGETQYF
TRBJ1-1 TRBD1 TRBV4-3 NA TGCGCCAGCAGCCAAGAGGGCAGGGGGCGCACTGAAGCTTTCTTT CASSQEGRGRTEAFF
TRBJ1-4 NA TRBV18 NA TGTGCCAGCTCACCAAGGACAGACGAAAAACTGTTTTTT CASSPRTDEKLFF
TRBJ2-7 NA TRBV30 NA TGTGCCTGGAGTGTAGGGGGGACGGAGAGGCAGTACTTC CAWSVGGTERQYF
TRBJ2-1 TRBD2 TRBV14 NA TGTGCCAGCAGCCTACTCATGGGAAGCGGCCGGGGGGTTACCGATGAGCAGTTCTTC CASSLLMGSGRGVTDEQFF
TRBJ1-5 NA TRBV30 few TGTGCCTGGAGTGCCGGGGGGAATCAGCCCCAGCATTTT CAWSAGGNQPQHF
TRBJ2-7 NA TRBV30 NA TGTGCCTGGAAGGGGCGGAGAGCCTCAGGAGCCTACGAGCAGTACTTC CAWKGRRASGAYEQYF